This passage covers 5 T cell receptor beta chains from one sample sequenced in a study of T cells in localized non-small cell lung cancer. Data came from immunoSEQ multiplex PCR; TCRdb stores just in-frame clones and leaves some out. The table has about 22,000 clones, about 88% seen once. The sample consisted of PBMCs, taken before any cancer treatment. The receptors here all came from a man between 40 and 70 years old with stage II squamous cell lung carcinoma.

This rearrangement joins TRBV11-2 to TRBJ1-2; 8 nucleotides line up with TRBD1. Germline loops: CDR1 SGHAT, CDR2 FQNNGV. Trimming removed 1 base from V and 5 bases from J; junction bases left unmatched: 6. This CDR3 region has 15 residues. The CDR3: CASSLVAGGVYGYTF. The CDR3 region has the DNA TGTGCCAGCAGCTTAGTGGCAGGGGGCGTATATGGCTACACCTTC.

This chain links TRBV7-2 with TRBJ2-1; 12 nucleotides align to TRBD2. Trimming cost V 4 bases and J 0 bases; bases outside gene matches: 7. Germline CDR1 and CDR2: SGHTA and FQGNSA. The CDR3 loop spans 18 amino acids. CDR3 bases: TGTGCCAGCAGCTCCCTAGCGGGAGGGCCCAGCTCCTACAATGAGCAGTTCTTC. This encodes CASSSLAGGPSSYNEQFF. Full variable domain (remainder filled in from reference TRBV7-2 and TRBJ2-1): GAGVSQSPSNKVTEKGKDVELRCDPISGHTALYWYRQSLGQGLEFLIYFQGNSAPDKSGLPSDRFSAERTGGSVSTLTIQRTQQEDSAVYLCASSSLAGGPSSYNEQFFGPGTRLTVL.

The rearrangement links TRBV6-5 to TRBJ2-4; 8 nucleotides match TRBD1. After removal of 0 bases from V and 6 bases from J, the junction contained 7 bases not matched to a gene. Germline CDR1 MNHEY, CDR2 SVGAGI. The CDR3 totals 16 residues. CDR3 protein: CASSYSQGAFRNIQYF. The CDR3 nucleotides read TGTGCCAGCAGTTACTCCCAGGGGGCGTTTCGAAACATTCAGTACTTC.

The chain combines TRBV29-1 with TRBJ2-1, with 8 nucleotides matching TRBD2. CDR1 and CDR2 (germline): SQVTM, ANQGSEA. This CDR3 comprises 13 residues. With V trimmed by 7 bases and J by 4 bases, 6 bases remained unmatched. DNA for the CDR3: TGCAGCGCCGGGAGGGTCCAATACAATGAGCAGTTCTTC. Residues: CSAGRVQYNEQFF.

This chain uses TRBV6-6 with TRBJ2-1; D is undetermined. Trimming shortened V by 8 bases and J by 5 bases, and 7 bases separated the two germline ends. This CDR3 contains 11 residues. CDR1 and CDR2 (germline): MNHNY, SVGAGI (reference sequence). CDR3 in DNA: TGTGCCAGCCACCTTGACAATGAGCAGTTCTTC. It yields the protein CASHLDNEQFF.